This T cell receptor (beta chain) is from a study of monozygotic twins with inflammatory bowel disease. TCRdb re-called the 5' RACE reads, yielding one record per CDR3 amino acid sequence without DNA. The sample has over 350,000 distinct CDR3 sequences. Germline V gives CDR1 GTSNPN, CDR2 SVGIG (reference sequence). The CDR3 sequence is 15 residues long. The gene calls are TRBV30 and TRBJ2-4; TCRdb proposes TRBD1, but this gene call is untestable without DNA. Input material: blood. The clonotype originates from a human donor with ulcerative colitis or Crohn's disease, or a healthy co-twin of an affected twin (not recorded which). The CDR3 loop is CAWSEGGGGKNIQYF.